The 22 T cell receptor beta chains listed next were all sequenced from one sample in a study of T cells in Graves' hyperthyroidism and ophthalmopathy. Amplified regions were TCR beta CDR3 sequences from RNA transcripts. HTBI primers drove first-round RT-PCR of the TCR CDR3. A single record per CDR3 protein comes from TCRdb applying MiXCR to the multiplex PCR reads. Here the sample spans some 570,000 distinct CDR3 sequences, 14% being singletons. The source material was blood. These receptors were collected from a woman under 30 with Graves' ophthalmopathy.

There are many counts of this clonotype. The V call is TRBV20-1, the J call TRBJ1-1, with 7 bases identical to TRBD1. The germline CDR1 and CDR2 sequences are DFQATT and SNEGSKA (reference sequence). There are 12 residues in the CDR3. V lost 3 bases to trimming and J lost 8 bases; unmatched junction nucleotides: 6. The CDR3 nucleotides are TGCAGTGCTAGTTTCCCGGGACAGGAAGCTTTCTTT. Protein product: CSASFPGQEAFF.

The rearrangement uses TRBV5-1 and TRBJ2-5; 10 nucleotides match TRBD1. Trimming removed 2 bases from V and 1 base from J; junction bases left unmatched: 8. The CDR3 is 17 amino acids. The V gene's germline CDR1 is SGHRS and CDR2 YFSETQ. The CDR3 reads CASSFTAGQGFQETQYF. The CDR3 DNA is TGCGCCAGCAGCTTCACGGCGGGACAGGGGTTCCAAGAGACCCAGTACTTC.

The chain links TRBV15 to TRBJ2-7, with 8 bases that match TRBD1. This CDR3 contains 16 residues. V dropped 3 bases and J dropped 8; count of bases not matched to a gene: 15. The germline V gene encodes CDR1 LNHNV and CDR2 YYDKDF (reference sequence). The CDR3, as DNA: TGTGCCACCAGCAGCCCCCGTGCAGGGGGCTCCCCCAAGCAGTACTTC. Its protein product is CATSSPRAGGSPKQYF.

This clonotype was observed at least ten times. This chain uses TRBV18 with TRBJ1-2, with TRBD1 identical over 7 bases. The CDR3 spans 15 residues. The ends lost 6 bases at V and 3 bases at J; junction bases unmatched: 10. Germline V gene sequence: CDR1 KGHSH, CDR2 LQKENI. CDR3 amino acids: CASSLRDSLDYGYTF. CDR3 DNA: TGTGCCAGCTCGCTTCGGGACAGTCTAGACTATGGCTACACCTTC.

This clonotype occurred a few times. Possible read error: a much larger clone is one base away. The chain recombines TRBV27 with TRBJ2-7; 12 nucleotides align to TRBD2. The germline V gene has CDR1 MNHEY and CDR2 SMNVEV (reference sequence). This CDR3 has 16 amino acids. The ends lost 8 bases at V and 2 bases at J; junction bases unmatched: 10. CDR3 in DNA: TGTGCCAGCGGTATAAGTGGGACTAGCGGGCCCTACGAGCAGTACTTC. Amino acid sequence: CASGISGTSGPYEQYF.

This clonotype was counted only a few times. This chain joins TRBV19 and TRBJ2-1; tentatively, D is TRBD1 (6 bases). Trimming stripped 3 bases from V and 9 bases from J, with 12 bases between. The CDR3 runs to 13 residues. CDR1 LNHDA and CDR2 SQIVND come from the germline V gene (reference sequence). The CDR3: CASSIGQFGEQFF. For the CDR3, the DNA is TGTGCCAGTAGTATTGGACAGTTCGGTGAGCAGTTCTTC.

This clonotype was found many times. This chain joins TRBV19 and TRBJ1-5; maybe TRBD1 (6 bases). V lost 6 bases, J lost 1 base, and 16 bases lay in between. CDR1 and CDR2 from the germline V gene are LNHDA and SQIVND (reference sequence). The CDR3 is 16 residues long. This CDR3 is CASRTFRGGSNQPQHF. The CDR3 DNA reads as TGTGCCAGTAGAACTTTCAGGGGCGGGAGCAATCAGCCCCAGCATTTT.

This rearrangement joins TRBV25-1 to TRBJ2-1; D remains ambiguous. Germline lookup yields CDR1 MGHDK and CDR2 SYGVNS. CDR3 size: 14 residues. Trimming removed 3 bases from V and 0 bases from J, with 6 bases in between. CDR3 DNA sequence: TGTGCCAGCAGTGAGGGGTTCTCCTACAATGAGCAGTTCTTC. Translated: CASSEGFSYNEQFF.

A few counts support this clonotype. The junction does not match germline at one end; this may be a read error. The chain has TRBV6-1 and TRBJ2-7; 8 positions match TRBD2. The CDR3 has 15 residues. Germline V gene sequence: CDR1 MNHNS, CDR2 SASEGT. DNA of the CDR3: TGTGCCGGCAGCCCCTGGGAGCGGGGGAGATACGAGCAGTACTTC. Translation: CAGSPWERGRYEQYF.

This clonotype was seen only a few times. The V and J genes are TRBV7-2 and TRBJ2-4, with 7 bases identical to TRBD1. The V gene end was trimmed by 5 bases and the J gene end by 3 bases; junction bases not matched to a gene: 10. This CDR3 has 16 amino acids. Germline CDR1 and CDR2: SGHTA and FQGNSA. The CDR3 here is CASSRSQGVSKNIQYF. In DNA form, the CDR3 reads TGTGCCAGCAGCAGAAGCCAGGGGGTGAGCAAAAACATTCAGTACTTC.

The sample holds a few counts of this clonotype. The chain recombines TRBV10-3 with TRBJ1-1; 9 bases line up with TRBD1. The CDR3 loop spans 14 amino acids. After removal of 4 bases from V and 5 bases from J, the junction contained 5 bases not matched to a gene. Germline values: CDR1 ENHRY, CDR2 SYGVKD. This chain's CDR3 is CAISAGQGGTEAFF. The CDR3 DNA is TGTGCCATCAGTGCGGGACAGGGTGGTACTGAAGCTTTCTTT.

This clonotype was counted many times. The chain uses TRBV27 and TRBJ1-1; 8 bases fit TRBD1. V dropped 8 bases and J dropped 6; count of bases not matched to a gene: 14. This CDR3 is built from 15 residues. Per germline, CDR1 MNHEY and CDR2 SMNVEV (reference sequence). CDR3 sequence (DNA): TGTGCCAGCTCCCTCCCGGGACAGGTGACCGCTGAAGCTTTCTTT. It yields the protein CASSLPGQVTAEAFF.

This clonotype came up many times. This chain joins TRBV6-1 and TRBJ2-1; 12 positions match TRBD1. The junction had 7 bases not matched to a gene; V was cut back by 6 bases and J by 7 bases. Germline CDR1 and CDR2: MNHNS and SASEGT. The CDR3 contains 15 residues. In nucleotides, the CDR3 is TGTGCCAGCAGACCGGGACAGGGGGCGCGAAATGAGCAGTTCTTC. Residues: CASRPGQGARNEQFF.

The CDR3 region is CSARGLAGSYEQYF. The CDR3 bases are TGCAGTGCTCGCGGACTAGCGGGATCCTACGAGCAGTACTTC. The rearrangement links TRBV20-1 to TRBJ2-7; the match to TRBD2 covers 12 bases. J was trimmed by 1 base and V by 5 bases; bases with no gene match: 3. The CDR3 has 14 residues. Germline values: CDR1 DFQATT, CDR2 SNEGSKA (reference sequence).

This clonotype was recorded a few times. This chain links TRBV24-1 with TRBJ2-7; 7 bases align to TRBD1. This CDR3 contains 14 residues. Per the germline V gene, CDR1 is KGHDR and CDR2 is SFDVKD. V was clipped by 8 bases and J by 2 bases; unmatched bases: 8. The CDR3 DNA reads TGTGCCACCACCATCGAGGGGGCGGCCTACGAGCAGTACTTC. Protein sequence: CATTIEGAAYEQYF.

This clonotype showed up many times. The chain combines TRBV19 with TRBJ2-1; no reliable D call. Germline CDR1 reads LNHDA; CDR2 reads SQIVND (reference sequence). This CDR3 is built from 14 residues. Trimming shortened V by 3 bases and J by 5 bases, and 11 bases separated the two germline ends. In DNA, the CDR3 is TGTGCCAGTAGTATTTCACTAAGCCACAATGAGCAGTTCTTC. Translation: CASSISLSHNEQFF.

V usage is TRBV2 and J usage is TRBJ1-4; no clear D gene. CDR3 length: 14 residues. The germline V and J ends were trimmed by 8 bases and 9 bases, with 19 bases remaining between them. CDR1 SNHLY and CDR2 FYNNEI come from the germline V gene. The CDR3 loop reads CASARPTVSKKLFF. The CDR3 nucleotides read TGTGCCAGCGCCCGTCCCACCGTTAGTAAAAAACTGTTTTTT. The complete variable domain, with remaining parts taken from reference TRBV2 and TRBJ1-4, reads EPEVTQTPSHQVTQMGQEVILRCVPISNHLYFYWYRQILGQKVEFLVSFYNNEISEKSEIFDDQFSVERPDGSNFTLKIRSTKLEDSAMYFCASARPTVSKKLFFGSGTQLSVL.

This clonotype was counted ten times or more. V usage is TRBV30 and J usage is TRBJ2-1, with D possibly matching TRBD2 (6 bases). The V and J ends lost 5 bases and 8 bases respectively, with 13 bases between them. The CDR3 spans 12 residues. CDR1 is GTSNPN and CDR2 is SVGIG in the germline V gene (reference sequence). The CDR3 DNA follows: TGTGCCTGGGGCACCCGGGGGTATGAGCAGTTCTTC. Its protein product is CAWGTRGYEQFF.

V is TRBV28 and J is TRBJ1-1; D might be TRBD1 (5 bases). The germline gives CDR1 MDHEN, CDR2 SYDVKM. The CDR3 extends over 14 amino acids. V was cut by 8 bases and J by 0 bases, with 13 bases left in between. The CDR3: CASRGTRMNTEAFF. DNA of the CDR3: TGTGCCAGCCGGGGGACGCGGATGAACACTGAAGCTTTCTTT. Combining the CDR3 with reference TRBV28 and TRBJ1-1 gives the whole variable domain DVKVTQSSRYLVKRTGEKVFLECVQDMDHENMFWYRQDPGLGLRLIYFSYDVKMKEKGDIPEGYSVSREKKERFSLILESASTNQTSMYLCASRGTRMNTEAFFGQGTRLTVV.

The chain couples TRBV18 to TRBJ1-5, with D tentatively TRBD1 (6 bases). With 0 bases removed from V and 5 bases from J, the gap between germline ends came to 14 bases. The CDR3 is 16 residues long. In germline, CDR1 is KGHSH, CDR2 LQKENI. Here the CDR3 DNA reads TGTGCCAGCTCACCACCGAACAGGGCCTCATATCAGCCCCAGCATTTT. As protein: CASSPPNRASYQPQHF. Supplemented by reference TRBV18 and TRBJ1-5, the full variable domain reads NAGVMQNPRHLVRRRGQEARLRCSPMKGHSHVYWYRQLPEEGLKFMVYLQKENIIDESGMPKERFSAEFPKEGPSILRIQQVVRGDSAAYFCASSPPNRASYQPQHFGDGTRLSIL.

This clonotype was seen many times. This rearrangement joins TRBV6-1 to TRBJ2-1, with 10 bases aligning to TRBD2. The CDR3 covers 17 residues. Germline assignment: CDR1 MNHNS and CDR2 SASEGT. The J segment lost 4 bases and the V segment lost 6 bases, leaving 12 bases of the junction unmatched. CDR3 amino acids: CASRTRVAGGGYNEQFF. CDR3 DNA: TGTGCCAGCAGGACCCGGGTAGCGGGAGGAGGGTACAATGAGCAGTTCTTC.

This clonotype was recorded many times. The V call is TRBV2, the J call TRBJ1-6; D may be TRBD1 (5 bases). Trimming left V 3 bases short and J 7 bases short, with 13 bases between. The length of the CDR3 is 15 residues. In germline, CDR1 is SNHLY, CDR2 FYNNEI. CDR3 DNA: TGTGCCAGCAGTGATTCCGGGGGAGGGAATTCACCCCTCCACTTT. Translating it yields CASSDSGGGNSPLHF.